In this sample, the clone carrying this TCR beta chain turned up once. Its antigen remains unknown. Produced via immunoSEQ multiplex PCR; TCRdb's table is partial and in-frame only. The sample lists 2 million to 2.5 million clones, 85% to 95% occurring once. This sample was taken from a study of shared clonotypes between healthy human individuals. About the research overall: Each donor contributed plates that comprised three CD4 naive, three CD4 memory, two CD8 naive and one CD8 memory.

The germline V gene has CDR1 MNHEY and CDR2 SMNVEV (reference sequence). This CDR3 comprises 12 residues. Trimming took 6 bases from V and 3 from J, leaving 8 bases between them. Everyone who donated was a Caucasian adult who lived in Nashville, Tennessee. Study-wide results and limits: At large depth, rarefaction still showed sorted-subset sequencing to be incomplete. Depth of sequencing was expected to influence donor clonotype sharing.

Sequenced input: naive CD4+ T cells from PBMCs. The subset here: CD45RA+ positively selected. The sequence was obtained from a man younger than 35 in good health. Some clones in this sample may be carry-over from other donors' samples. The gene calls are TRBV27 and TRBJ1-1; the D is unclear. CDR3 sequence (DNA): TGTGCCAGCAGGTCGCGGTACACTGAAGCTTTCTTT. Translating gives CASRSRYTEAFF.